These 8 T cell receptor beta chains originate from one sample sequenced in a study of blood T cell repertoires in COVID-19. Clones were read by immunoSEQ multiplex PCR, and TCRdb kept only the in-frame ones, dropping some. The table shows some 260,000 clones, with around 84% occurring only once. Specimen: PBMCs or T cells enriched from blood (not recorded which). The receptors were gathered from a man in his thirties or forties with acute COVID-19.

The chain has TRBV9 and TRBJ1-3; 7 nucleotides agree with TRBD1. This CDR3 region has 14 residues. Germline CDR1 and CDR2: SGDLS and YYNGEE. V dropped 0 bases and J dropped 8; count of bases not matched to a gene: 5. In DNA, the CDR3 is TGTGCCAGCAGCGTAGGCAGGGGGTCGGACACCATATATTTT. Its translation is CASSVGRGSDTIYF.

This clone was seen at least ten times. This sequence joins TRBV19 and TRBJ2-7, with 9 bases that match TRBD1. With 1 base clipped from V and 0 bases from J, the junction kept 1 base outside the gene matches. Germline lookup yields CDR1 LNHDA and CDR2 SQIVND (reference sequence). The length of the CDR3 is 15 residues. As DNA, the CDR3 is TGTGCCAGTAGTATAGGGACAGGGGTCTCCTACGAGCAGTACGTC. Its translation is CASSIGTGVSYEQYV.

This clone was seen a few times. This CDR3 reads CSVWATQGTEAFF. CDR3 DNA sequence: TGCAGCGTTTGGGCTACCCAGGGCACTGAAGCTTTCTTT. V usage is TRBV29-1 and J usage is TRBJ1-1; possibly TRBD1 for D (5 bases). This CDR3 comprises 13 residues. V gave up 5 bases and J gave up 4 bases, with 14 bases separating them. CDR1 and CDR2 from the germline V gene are SQVTM and ANQGSEA.

The chain employs TRBV5-1 and TRBJ2-5, with 9 bases that match TRBD2. The ends lost 3 bases at V and 2 bases at J; junction bases unmatched: 5. The CDR3 totals 15 residues. Germline V lookup: CDR1 SGHRS, CDR2 YFSETQ. In DNA form, the CDR3 reads TGCGCCAGCAGCTCCCATAGCGGGGGACAAGAGACCCAGTACTTC. Translated, it gives CASSSHSGGQETQYF.

This chain links TRBV29-1 with TRBJ1-1; no clear D. Per the germline V gene, CDR1 is SQVTM and CDR2 is ANQGSEA. This CDR3 has 13 residues. The ends were cut back, 0 bases at V and 7 bases at J, with 12 bases in the middle. The CDR3 protein is CSVEDFNSREAFF. CDR3 nucleotides: TGCAGCGTTGAAGACTTTAATAGTCGTGAAGCTTTCTTT.

The chain couples TRBV7-9 to TRBJ2-5, with unresolved D. CDR1 and CDR2 (germline): SEHNR, FQNEAQ (reference sequence). This CDR3 contains 14 residues. With 4 bases removed from V and 0 bases from J, the gap between germline ends came to 9 bases. CDR3 DNA sequence: TGTGCCAGCAGCTCCTCCGTATACCAAGAGACCCAGTACTTC. Translation: CASSSSVYQETQYF. Variable domain in full (rest from reference TRBV7-9 and TRBJ2-5): DTGVSQNPRHKITKRGQNVTFRCDPISEHNRLYWYRQTLGQGPEFLTYFQNEAQLEKSRLLSDRFSAERPKGSFSTLEIQRTEQGDSAMYLCASSSSVYQETQYFGPGTRLLVL.

This clone is a singleton in its sample. V usage is TRBV7-2 and J usage is TRBJ2-1; TRBD2 is a possible D gene (5 bases). This CDR3 has 15 amino acids. Germline V gives CDR1 SGHTA, CDR2 FQGNSA. V was trimmed by 5 bases and J by 7 bases, leaving 18 bases between them. Written as DNA, the CDR3 is TGTGCCAGCAGCCTAAGGAGGCCCTCTGGGAATGAGCAGTTCTTC. Amino acid sequence: CASSLRRPSGNEQFF.

The rearrangement links TRBV27 to TRBJ2-7; a possible D gene is TRBD1 (5 bases). The germline V gene encodes CDR1 MNHEY and CDR2 SMNVEV (reference sequence). The CDR3 contains 17 residues. Trimming cost V 2 bases and J 2 bases, with 19 bases left between them. Here the CDR3 reads CASSLRPDRVLTYEQYV. The CDR3, as DNA: TGTGCCAGCAGTTTACGACCCGACAGAGTCCTCACCTACGAGCAGTACGTC.